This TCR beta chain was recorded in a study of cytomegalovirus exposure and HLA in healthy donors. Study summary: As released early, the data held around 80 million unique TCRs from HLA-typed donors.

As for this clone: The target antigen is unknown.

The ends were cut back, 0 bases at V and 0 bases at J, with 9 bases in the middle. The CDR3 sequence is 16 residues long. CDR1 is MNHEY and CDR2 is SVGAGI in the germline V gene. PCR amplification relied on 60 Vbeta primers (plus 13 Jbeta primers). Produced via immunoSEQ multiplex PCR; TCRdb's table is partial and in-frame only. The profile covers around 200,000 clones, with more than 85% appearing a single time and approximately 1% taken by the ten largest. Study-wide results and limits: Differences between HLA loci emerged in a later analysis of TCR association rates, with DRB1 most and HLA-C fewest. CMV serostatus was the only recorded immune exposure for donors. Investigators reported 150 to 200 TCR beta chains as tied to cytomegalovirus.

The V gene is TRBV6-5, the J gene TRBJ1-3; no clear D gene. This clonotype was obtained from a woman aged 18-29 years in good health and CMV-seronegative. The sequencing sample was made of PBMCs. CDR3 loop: CASSYSKSSSGNTIYF. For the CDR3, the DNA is TGTGCCAGCAGTTACTCGAAATCCAGCTCTGGAAACACCATATATTTT.